A single sample is the source of the 6 T cell receptor beta chains below, sequenced in a study of tumor-infiltrating lymphocytes in primary liver carcinoma. A primer matching the constant region was used to make TCR beta cDNA from 450 to 550 ng of total RNA. Slightly modified ARM-PCR with three nested multiplex PCR rounds yielded TCR beta libraries. The first two PCR rounds, approximately 10 cycles each, used TRBV1-TRBV30 forward primers and a C-beta reverse primer. Via MiXCR, TCRdb re-called the multiplex PCR reads, giving one row per CDR3 protein. The sample holds around 330,000 distinct CDR3 sequences, about 50% seen once. Germline DNA was also extracted, while the blood RNA originated from unsorted whole blood. The sequenced material came from peripheral blood. Every receptor here comes from a woman aged 25 to 39 with primary liver carcinoma and hepatitis B virus infection.

As concerns this clonotype: Given a much more abundant clone one base away, this may be a read error. The V call is TRBV6-5, the J call TRBJ1-4, with a tentative D call TRBD1 (5 bases). CDR1 and CDR2 (germline): MNHEY, SVGAGI. The V end was cut by 5 bases, the J end by 4 bases, with 11 bases between. This CDR3 spans 14 amino acids. This chain's CDR3 is CASSQDMRNEKLFF. The DNA of the CDR3 is TGTGCCAGCAGTCAGGACATGCGTAATGAAAAACTGTTTTTT.

V is TRBV14 and J is TRBJ2-1, with a weak D call TRBD2 (6 bases). Germline V gives CDR1 SGHDN, CDR2 FVKESK. The CDR3 is 15 amino acids. Trimming left V 5 bases short and J 6 bases short, with 17 bases between. This chain's CDR3 is CASSGKLSGSNEQFF. CDR3 bases: TGTGCCAGCAGCGGAAAACTTTCCGGGAGCAATGAGCAGTTCTTC.

V is TRBV11-3 and J is TRBJ2-1; 8 nucleotides match TRBD1. Germline V gene lookup returns CDR1 SGHNT and CDR2 YENEEA. Trimming removed 5 bases from V and 7 bases from J; junction bases left unmatched: 13. The CDR3 length is 16 residues. As DNA, the CDR3 is TGTGCCAGCAGCCGAGGGAACCAGGGGGCAAGGAATGAGCAGTTCTTC. Translating gives CASSRGNQGARNEQFF.

Of note for this clonotype: A read error is possible here, since a much larger clone lies one base away. The V gene is TRBV12-3 or TRBV12-4, the J gene TRBJ1-2; TRBD1 matches 10 bases. J lost 4 bases, V lost 9 bases, and 11 bases had no gene match. The CDR3 length is 15 residues. The CDR3 region is CASIPTGGSIYGYTF. In DNA, the CDR3 is TGTGCCAGTATTCCGACAGGGGGCTCTATCTATGGCTACACCTTC.

About this clonotype itself: An end of the junction does not agree with germline; a read error may underlie this. The genes are TRBV12-3 or TRBV12-4 and TRBJ2-3; D may match TRBD1 or TRBD2 (5 bases each). This CDR3 is built from 15 residues. The CDR3 spells CASTSPQGDADTQYF. The CDR3 DNA sequence: TGTGCCAGCACCAGCCCCCAGGGAGACGCAGATACCCAGTATTTT.

This chain's CDR3 is CASMKQGSRNQPQHF. The CDR3, as DNA: TGTGCCAGCATGAAACAGGGGTCACGCAATCAGCCCCAGCATTTT. This chain uses TRBV28 with TRBJ1-5; TRBD1 agrees at 7 bases. The V segment lost 7 bases and the J segment 2 bases; nucleotides outside the gene matches: 8. The germline CDR1 and CDR2 sequences are MDHEN and SYDVKM. This CDR3 region has 15 residues. Variable domain in full (rest from reference TRBV28 and TRBJ1-5): DVKVTQSSRYLVKRTGEKVFLECVQDMDHENMFWYRQDPGLGLRLIYFSYDVKMKEKGDIPEGYSVSREKKERFSLILESASTNQTSMYLCASMKQGSRNQPQHFGDGTRLSIL.